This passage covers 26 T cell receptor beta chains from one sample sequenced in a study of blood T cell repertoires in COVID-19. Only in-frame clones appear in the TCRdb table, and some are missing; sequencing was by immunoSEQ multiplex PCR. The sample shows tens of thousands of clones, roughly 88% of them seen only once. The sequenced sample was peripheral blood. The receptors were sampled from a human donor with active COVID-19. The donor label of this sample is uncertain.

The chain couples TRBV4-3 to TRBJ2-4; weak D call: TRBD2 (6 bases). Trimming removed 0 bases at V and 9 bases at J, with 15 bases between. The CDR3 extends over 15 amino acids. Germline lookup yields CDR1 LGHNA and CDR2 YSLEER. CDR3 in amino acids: CASSQEDASDRIQYF. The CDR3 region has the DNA TGCGCCAGCAGCCAAGAGGATGCTAGCGATCGCATTCAGTACTTC.

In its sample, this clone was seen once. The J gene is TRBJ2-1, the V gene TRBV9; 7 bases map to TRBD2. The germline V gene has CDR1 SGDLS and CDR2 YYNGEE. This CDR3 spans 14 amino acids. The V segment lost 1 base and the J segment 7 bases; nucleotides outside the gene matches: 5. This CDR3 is CASSVNSGNNEQFF. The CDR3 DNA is TGTGCCAGCAGCGTAAACAGCGGGAATAATGAGCAGTTCTTC.

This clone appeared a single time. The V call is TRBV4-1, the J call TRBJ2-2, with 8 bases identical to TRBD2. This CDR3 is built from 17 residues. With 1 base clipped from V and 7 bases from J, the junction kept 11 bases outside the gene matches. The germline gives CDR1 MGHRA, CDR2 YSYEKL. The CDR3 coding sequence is TGCGCCAGCAGCCAAGCGGCGAGCGGGAGTAGGATCGGGGAGCTGTTTTTT. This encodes CASSQAASGSRIGELFF.

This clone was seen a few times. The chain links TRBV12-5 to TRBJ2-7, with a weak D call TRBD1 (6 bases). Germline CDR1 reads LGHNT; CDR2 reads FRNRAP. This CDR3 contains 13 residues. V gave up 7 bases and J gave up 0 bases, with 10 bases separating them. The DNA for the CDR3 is TGTGCTAGTGTTCAGGGGAACTCCTACGAGCAGTACTTC. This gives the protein CASVQGNSYEQYF.

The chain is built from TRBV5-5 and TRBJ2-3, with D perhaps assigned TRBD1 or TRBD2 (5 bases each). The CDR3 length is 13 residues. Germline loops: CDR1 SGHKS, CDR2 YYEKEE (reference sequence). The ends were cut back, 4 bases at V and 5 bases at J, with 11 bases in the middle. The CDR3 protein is CASSVGREDTQYF. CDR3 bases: TGTGCCAGCAGCGTGGGACGGGAAGATACGCAGTATTTT. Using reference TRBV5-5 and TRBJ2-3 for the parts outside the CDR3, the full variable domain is DAGVTQSPTHLIKTRGQQVTLRCSPISGHKSVSWYQQVLGQGPQFIFQYYEKEERGRGNFPDRFSARQFPNYSSELNVNALLLGDSALYLCASSVGREDTQYFGPGTRLTVL.

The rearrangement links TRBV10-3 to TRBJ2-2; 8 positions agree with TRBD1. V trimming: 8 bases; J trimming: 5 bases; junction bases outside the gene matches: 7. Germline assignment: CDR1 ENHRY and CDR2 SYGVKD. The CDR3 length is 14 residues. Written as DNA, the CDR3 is TGTGCCATCCTTAGGACAGGGAATACCGGGGAGCTGTTTTTT. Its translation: CAILRTGNTGELFF.

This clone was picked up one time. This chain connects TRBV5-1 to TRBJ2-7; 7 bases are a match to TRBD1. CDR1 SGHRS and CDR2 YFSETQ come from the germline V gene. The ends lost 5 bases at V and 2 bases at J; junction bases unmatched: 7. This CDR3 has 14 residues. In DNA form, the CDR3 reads TGCGCCAGCAGTCGTCCGGGACAGACCTACGAGCAGTACTTC. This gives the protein CASSRPGQTYEQYF.

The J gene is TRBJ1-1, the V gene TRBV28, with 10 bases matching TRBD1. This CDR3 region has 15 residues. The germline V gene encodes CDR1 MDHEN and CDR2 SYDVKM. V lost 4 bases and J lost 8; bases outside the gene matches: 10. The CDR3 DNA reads TGTGCCAGCAGTTCTCCCCGGGACAGGGGCGGCGAAGCTTTCTTT. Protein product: CASSSPRDRGGEAFF.

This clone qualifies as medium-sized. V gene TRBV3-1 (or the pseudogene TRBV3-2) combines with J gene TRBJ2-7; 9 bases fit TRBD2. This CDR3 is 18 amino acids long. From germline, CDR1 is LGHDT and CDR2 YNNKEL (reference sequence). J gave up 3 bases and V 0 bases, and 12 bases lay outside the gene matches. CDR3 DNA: TGTGCCAGCAGCCAAGAAGTCGGGACTAGCTTCCTCCTCTACGAGCAGTACTTC. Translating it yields CASSQEVGTSFLLYEQYF.

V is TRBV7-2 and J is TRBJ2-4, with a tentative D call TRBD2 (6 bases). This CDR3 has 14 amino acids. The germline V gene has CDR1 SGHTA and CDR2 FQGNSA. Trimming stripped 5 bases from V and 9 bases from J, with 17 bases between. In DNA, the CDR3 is TGTGCCAGCAGCGCCCGCGGGGAAGCGACCATTCAGTACTTC. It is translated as CASSARGEATIQYF.

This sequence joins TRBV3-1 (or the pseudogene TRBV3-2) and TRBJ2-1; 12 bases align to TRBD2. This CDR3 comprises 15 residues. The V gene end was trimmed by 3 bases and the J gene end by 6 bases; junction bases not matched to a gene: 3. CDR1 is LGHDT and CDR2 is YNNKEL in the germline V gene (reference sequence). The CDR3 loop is CASSHGLAGSNEQFF. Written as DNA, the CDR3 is TGTGCCAGCAGCCACGGACTAGCGGGAAGCAATGAGCAGTTCTTC.

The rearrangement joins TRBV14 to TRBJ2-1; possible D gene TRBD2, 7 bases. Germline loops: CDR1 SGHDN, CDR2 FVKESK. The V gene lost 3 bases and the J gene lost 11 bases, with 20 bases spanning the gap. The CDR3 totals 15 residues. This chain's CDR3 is CASSQFMGGGQKQFF. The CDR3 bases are TGTGCCAGCAGCCAGTTCATGGGAGGGGGGCAAAAGCAGTTCTTC.

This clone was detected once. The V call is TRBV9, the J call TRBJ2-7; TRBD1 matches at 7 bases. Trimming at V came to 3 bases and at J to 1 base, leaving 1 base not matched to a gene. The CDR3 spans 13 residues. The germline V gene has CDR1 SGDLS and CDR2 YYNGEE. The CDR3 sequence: CASSGGQSYEQYF. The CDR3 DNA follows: TGTGCCAGCAGCGGGGGACAGTCCTACGAGCAGTACTTC.

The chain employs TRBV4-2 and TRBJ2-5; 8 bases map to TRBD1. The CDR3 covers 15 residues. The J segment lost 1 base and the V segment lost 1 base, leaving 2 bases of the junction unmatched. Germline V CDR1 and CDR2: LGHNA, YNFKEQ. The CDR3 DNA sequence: TGTGCCAGCAGCCAAGCGGGACAGGCCCAAGAGACCCAGTACTTC. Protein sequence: CASSQAGQAQETQYF.

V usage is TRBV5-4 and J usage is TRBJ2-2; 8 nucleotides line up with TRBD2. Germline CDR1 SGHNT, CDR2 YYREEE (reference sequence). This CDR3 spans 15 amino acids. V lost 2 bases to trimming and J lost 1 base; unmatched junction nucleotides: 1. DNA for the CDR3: TGTGCCAGCAGCTTTAGCGGGGTGAACACCGGGGAGCTGTTTTTT. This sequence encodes CASSFSGVNTGELFF.

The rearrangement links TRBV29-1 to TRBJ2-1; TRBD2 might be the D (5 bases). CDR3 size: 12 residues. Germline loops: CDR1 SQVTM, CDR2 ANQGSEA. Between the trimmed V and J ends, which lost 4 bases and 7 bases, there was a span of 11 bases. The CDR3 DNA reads TGCAGCGTTGGGCGGAGGAAGAATGAGCAGTTCTTC. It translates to CSVGRRKNEQFF.

CDR3 amino acids: CSVLLPRETQYF. DNA of the CDR3: TGCAGCGTTCTACTACCAAGGGAGACCCAGTACTTC. The chain combines TRBV29-1 with TRBJ2-5; D ambiguous. The CDR3 consists of 12 residues. Trimming removed 5 bases at V and 5 bases at J, with 12 bases between. Germline V gives CDR1 SQVTM, CDR2 ANQGSEA.

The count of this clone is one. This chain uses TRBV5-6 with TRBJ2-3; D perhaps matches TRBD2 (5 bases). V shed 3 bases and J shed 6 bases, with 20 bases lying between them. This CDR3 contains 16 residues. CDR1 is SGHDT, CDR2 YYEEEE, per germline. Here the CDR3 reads CASSSAGRTSEDTQYF. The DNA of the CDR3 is TGTGCCAGCAGCTCCGCGGGTCGGACCTCGGAGGATACGCAGTATTTT.

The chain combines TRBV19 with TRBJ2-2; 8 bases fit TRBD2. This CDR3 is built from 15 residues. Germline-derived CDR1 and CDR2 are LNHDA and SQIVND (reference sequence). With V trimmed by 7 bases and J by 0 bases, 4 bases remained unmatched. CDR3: CASIGREANTGELFF. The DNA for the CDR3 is TGTGCCAGTATCGGGCGGGAGGCGAACACCGGGGAGCTGTTTTTT.

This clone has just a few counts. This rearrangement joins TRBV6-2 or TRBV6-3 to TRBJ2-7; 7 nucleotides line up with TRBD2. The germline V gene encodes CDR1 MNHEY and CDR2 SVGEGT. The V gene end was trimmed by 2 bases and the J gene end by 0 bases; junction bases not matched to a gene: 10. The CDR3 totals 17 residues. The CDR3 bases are TGTGCCAGCAGTTACGACTCGGTGCTAGCGGACTCCTACGAGCAGTACTTC. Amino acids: CASSYDSVLADSYEQYF.

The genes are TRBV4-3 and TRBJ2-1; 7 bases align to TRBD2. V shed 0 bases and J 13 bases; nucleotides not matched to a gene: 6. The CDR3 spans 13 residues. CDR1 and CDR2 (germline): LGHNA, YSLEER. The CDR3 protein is CASSQDKTGGQFF. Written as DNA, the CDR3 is TGCGCCAGCAGCCAAGATAAAACGGGAGGCCAGTTCTTC.

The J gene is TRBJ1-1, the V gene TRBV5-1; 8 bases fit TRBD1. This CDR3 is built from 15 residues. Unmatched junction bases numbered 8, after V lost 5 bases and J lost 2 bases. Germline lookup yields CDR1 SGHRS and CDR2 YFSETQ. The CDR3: CASRGGTGLNTEAFF. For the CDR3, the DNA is TGCGCCAGCAGGGGCGGGACAGGTCTAAACACTGAAGCTTTCTTT. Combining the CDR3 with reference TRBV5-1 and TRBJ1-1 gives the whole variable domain KAGVTQTPRYLIKTRGQQVTLSCSPISGHRSVSWYQQTPGQGLQFLFEYFSETQRNKGNFPGRFSGRQFSNSRSEMNVSTLELGDSALYLCASRGGTGLNTEAFFGQGTRLTVV.

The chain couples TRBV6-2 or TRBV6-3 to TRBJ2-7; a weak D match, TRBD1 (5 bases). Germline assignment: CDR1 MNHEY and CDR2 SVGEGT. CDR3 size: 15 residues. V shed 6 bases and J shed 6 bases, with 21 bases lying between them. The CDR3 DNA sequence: TGTGCCAGCAGCCCCCCTTTCGTACAGGAAAGCGAGCAGTACTTC. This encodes CASSPPFVQESEQYF.

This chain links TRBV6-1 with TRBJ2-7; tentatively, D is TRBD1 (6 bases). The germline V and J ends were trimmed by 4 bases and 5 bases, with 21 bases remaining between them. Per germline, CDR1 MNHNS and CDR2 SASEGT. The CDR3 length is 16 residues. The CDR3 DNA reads TGTGCCAGCAGTGTAACGAAGGGGGTTTTGGGGGACGAGCAGTACTTC. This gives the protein CASSVTKGVLGDEQYF.

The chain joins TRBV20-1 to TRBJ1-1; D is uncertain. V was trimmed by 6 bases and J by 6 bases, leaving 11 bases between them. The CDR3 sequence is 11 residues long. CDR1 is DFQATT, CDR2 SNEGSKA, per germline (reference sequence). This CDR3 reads CSARVLAEAFF. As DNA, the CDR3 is TGCAGTGCCCGTGTACTGGCTGAAGCTTTCTTT.

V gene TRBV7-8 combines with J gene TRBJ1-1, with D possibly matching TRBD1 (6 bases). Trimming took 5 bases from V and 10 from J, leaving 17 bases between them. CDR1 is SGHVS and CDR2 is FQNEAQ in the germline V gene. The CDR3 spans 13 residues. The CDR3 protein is CASSREQGVRAFF. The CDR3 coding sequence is TGTGCCAGCAGCCGAGAACAGGGAGTACGAGCTTTCTTT.